A selection of T cell receptor beta chains follows, all from one sample in a study of beta chain features in type 1 diabetes. Assay: immunoSEQ multiplex PCR; the TCRdb copy retains only in-frame clones and omits some. Of approximately 600,000 clones in the sample, 9.5% to 15% were seen once. Material for sequencing was naive CD4+ T cells from blood. These receptors all stem from a young man with type 1 diabetes. Each CDR3 is given with its conserved first and last residue. A D gene is named only where the DNA matches it firmly. Not every row has a clone size; where given, it reads once, few, many or a size class.

TRBV2	14	-	TRBJ1-5	-	TGTGCCAGCAGTGAGCAGGGGACTGATCAGCCCCAGCATTTT	CASSEQGTDQPQHF
TRBV5-6	14	-	TRBJ1-6	TRBD1	TGTGCCAGCAGCCTTAGACAGGGGACCTCACCCCTCCACTTT	CASSLRQGTSPLHF
TRBV15	18	-	TRBJ2-2	TRBD2	TGTGCCACCAGCAGAGATTTGACTAGCGTGATCGACACCGGGGAGCTGTTTTTT	CATSRDLTSVIDTGELFF
TRBV4-1	15	few	TRBJ1-3	-	TGCGCCAGCAGCCAAGAGGGAGCTTCTGGAAACACCATATATTTT	CASSQEGASGNTIYF
TRBV7-2	14	-	TRBJ1-4	TRBD1	TGTGCCAGCAGCCAAGACAGGGGCAATGAAAAACTGTTTTTT	CASSQDRGNEKLFF
TRBV7-2	14	-	TRBJ1-3	-	TGTGCCAGCAGCTTAGTCCGGGATGCAAACACCATATATTTT	CASSLVRDANTIYF
TRBV30	11	-	TRBJ2-3	-	TGTGCCGGGGAGTTGCCGACGCTTCGGTATTTT	CAGELPTLRYF
TRBV25-1	13	-	TRBJ2-7	-	TGTGCCAGCAGTGAAAGCAGTGCCTACGAGCAGTACTTC	CASSESSAYEQYF
TRBV7-3	14	once	TRBJ2-6	-	TGTGCCAGCAGCTCACGCCCTGGGGCCAACGTCCTGACTTTC	CASSSRPGANVLTF
TRBV9	15	-	TRBJ2-1	TRBD2	TGTGCCAGCAGCGTGGGGACTAGCGAGGAGGCCGTCCAGTTCTTC	CASSVGTSEEAVQFF
TRBV19	13	-	TRBJ1-1	-	TGTGCCAGTAGTACCCAGGGAAACACTGAAGCTTTCTTT	CASSTQGNTEAFF
TRBV6-1	16	-	TRBJ2-6	-	TGTGCCAGCAGTGTCGACAGTCTCTCTGGGGCCAACGTCCTGACTTTC	CASSVDSLSGANVLTF
TRBV14	16	-	TRBJ1-3	-	TGTGCCAGCAGCCAAACACAGGGTGGCTCTGGAAACACCATATATTTT	CASSQTQGGSGNTIYF
TRBV7-2	16	few	TRBJ1-2	TRBD1	TGTGCCAGCAGCCCACAACAGGGGAGATATATGGATGGCTACACCTTC	CASSPQQGRYMDGYTF
TRBV10-3	16	-	TRBJ2-7	TRBD2	TGTGCCACAAGACCTCTAGCGGCCCAAGTCCACTACGAGCAGTACTTC	CATRPLAAQVHYEQYF
TRBV5-4	15	-	TRBJ1-6	-	TGTGCCAGCAGCTTGGGGGGTTCCTATAATTCACCCCTCCACTTT	CASSLGGSYNSPLHF
TRBV6-6	15	-	TRBJ1-1	TRBD1	TGTGCCAGCACCCCGGGACAGGGGGAGAACACTGAAGCTTTCTTT	CASTPGQGENTEAFF
TRBV28	12	-	TRBJ2-5	-	TGTGCCAGCAGTTCTCAATTTGCGACCCAGTACTTC	CASSSQFATQYF
TRBV23-1	16	few	TRBJ1-3	-	TGCGCCAGCAGTCAATTTCGACAGCACTCTGGAAACACCATATATTTT	CASSQFRQHSGNTIYF
TRBV27	13	-	TRBJ1-2	TRBD1	TGTGCCAGCAGTGCGGGACAGGGGCATGGCTACACCTTC	CASSAGQGHGYTF
TRBV9	15	-	TRBJ1-2	-	TGTGCCAGCAGCGTAGGTCCTCAGGGAAGGGATGGCTACACCTTC	CASSVGPQGRDGYTF
TRBV7-2	14	-	TRBJ2-5	-	TGTGCCAGCATGAGAGGGCGAGCCCAAGAGACCCAGTACTTC	CASMRGRAQETQYF
TRBV2	13	few	TRBJ1-6	-	TGTGCCACGGGGGGCCGGGGAAATTCACCCCTCCACTTT	CATGGRGNSPLHF
TRBV19	15	-	TRBJ1-6	-	TGTGCCAGTAGCCTTTTCAACGACCATAATTCACCCCTCCACTTT	CASSLFNDHNSPLHF
TRBV7-2	15	few	TRBJ1-3	TRBD1	TGTGCCAGCAGTTACGACAGGGGAACAGGAAACACCATATATTTT	CASSYDRGTGNTIYF
TRBV5-1	13	-	TRBJ1-2	TRBD1	TGCGCCAGCAGCTTGGGGACAGGGGGAGGCTACACCTTC	CASSLGTGGGYTF
TRBV7-9	18	-	TRBJ2-3	TRBD2	TGTGCCAGCAGCCTCCGGACTAGCGGGGGAGTTCTCACAGATACGCAGTATTTT	CASSLRTSGGVLTDTQYF
TRBV5-1	15	few	TRBJ2-1	-	TGCGCCAGCAGCTTGACCGGGATGCCCTACAATGAGCAGTTCTTC	CASSLTGMPYNEQFF
TRBV29-1	13	-	TRBJ1-4	-	TGCAGCGTTGCCGGGACCTTGAATGAAAAACTGTTTTTT	CSVAGTLNEKLFF
TRBV7-6	11	-	TRBJ2-7	-	TGTGCCAGCAGCAAGGACCTGGATCAGTACTTC	CASSKDLDQYF
TRBV7-9	11	few	TRBJ1-2	-	TGTGCCAGCAGCTTAAAGGGTGGCTACACCTTC	CASSLKGGYTF
TRBV9	16	few	TRBJ2-2	-	TGTGCCAGCAGCCGCAAAGGGGCGGAACAAACCGGGGAGCTGTTTTTT	CASSRKGAEQTGELFF
TRBV7-9	17	-	TRBJ1-5	-	TGTGCCAGCAGCTTAGATCGGGCAGACATCAGCAATCAGCCCCAGCATTTT	CASSLDRADISNQPQHF
TRBV28	10	few	TRBJ1-4	-	TGTGCCAGTAGGTCCGAAAAACTGTTTTTT	CASRSEKLFF
TRBV6-5	13	few	TRBJ2-5	-	TGTGCCAGCGAGAGTCAGGCCCGGGAGACCCAGTACTTC	CASESQARETQYF
TRBV7-2	17	-	TRBJ2-6	-	TGTGCCAGCAGCCCACCCGGGGCGTCCTACGGGGCCAACGTCCTGACTTTC	CASSPPGASYGANVLTF
TRBV9	14	-	TRBJ1-4	-	TGTGCCAGCAGCGTGGCGGGGAATTACGAAAAACTGTTTTTT	CASSVAGNYEKLFF
TRBV9	15	-	TRBJ1-1	-	TGTGCCAGCAGCCCTCGACACGCTGGGGACACTGAAGCTTTCTTT	CASSPRHAGDTEAFF
TRBV19	15	-	TRBJ2-5	TRBD2	TGTGCCAGTAGTCCGACTAGCGGGGGGGCCGAGACCCAGTACTTC	CASSPTSGGAETQYF
TRBV19	15	-	TRBJ1-5	-	TGTGCCAGTACCACGGGGGGGGAGAGAAATCAGCCCCAGCATTTT	CASTTGGERNQPQHF
TRBV2	16	-	TRBJ2-7	TRBD1	TGTGCCAGCAGCCGTTCCGTTCGGGACAGGGGCTACGAGCAGTACTTC	CASSRSVRDRGYEQYF
TRBV6-5	12	few	TRBJ2-3	-	TGTGCCAGTCAAACAGGGTCAGATACGCAGTATTTT	CASQTGSDTQYF
TRBV18	14	-	TRBJ2-7	-	TGTGCCAGCTCACCAAACGACGGAACCTACGAGCAGTACTTC	CASSPNDGTYEQYF
TRBV6-5	14	few	TRBJ1-2	-	TGTGCCAGCAGGACCAGCGATAGGGGCCATGGCTACACCTTC	CASRTSDRGHGYTF
TRBV7-9	14	-	TRBJ1-2	TRBD1	TGTGCCAGCAGCTTACCCGGGACAGACTATGGCTACACCTTC	CASSLPGTDYGYTF
TRBV7-6	16	-	TRBJ1-3	-	TGTGCCAGCAGCCGTCTACAGGGAACGTCCGGAAACACCATATATTTT	CASSRLQGTSGNTIYF
TRBV7-3	14	few	TRBJ2-1	-	TGTGCCAGCAGCTCCGAGCGGTCCTACAATGAGCAGTTCTTC	CASSSERSYNEQFF
TRBV5-6	15	-	TRBJ1-5	TRBD1	TGTGCCAGCAGCCTCGACAGGGCGAAGGATCAGCCCCAGCATTTT	CASSLDRAKDQPQHF
TRBV9	15	-	TRBJ2-7	-	TGTGCCAGCAGCACAGGCCCCCGCCCGGACTACGAGCAGTACTTC	CASSTGPRPDYEQYF
TRBV9	15	few	TRBJ2-1	TRBD1	TGTGCCAGCAGCCGACAGGGGCTGAGCTTCAATGAGCAGTTCTTC	CASSRQGLSFNEQFF
TRBV5-4	16	few	TRBJ1-6	-	TGTGCCAGCAGCTTGATGCTAGCGCAGGGAGGATCACCCCTCCACTTT	CASSLMLAQGGSPLHF
TRBV4-2	16	-	TRBJ2-7	TRBD1	TGTGCCAGCAGCCAAGATTCAGGACAGGGCTCCTACGAGCAGTACTTC	CASSQDSGQGSYEQYF